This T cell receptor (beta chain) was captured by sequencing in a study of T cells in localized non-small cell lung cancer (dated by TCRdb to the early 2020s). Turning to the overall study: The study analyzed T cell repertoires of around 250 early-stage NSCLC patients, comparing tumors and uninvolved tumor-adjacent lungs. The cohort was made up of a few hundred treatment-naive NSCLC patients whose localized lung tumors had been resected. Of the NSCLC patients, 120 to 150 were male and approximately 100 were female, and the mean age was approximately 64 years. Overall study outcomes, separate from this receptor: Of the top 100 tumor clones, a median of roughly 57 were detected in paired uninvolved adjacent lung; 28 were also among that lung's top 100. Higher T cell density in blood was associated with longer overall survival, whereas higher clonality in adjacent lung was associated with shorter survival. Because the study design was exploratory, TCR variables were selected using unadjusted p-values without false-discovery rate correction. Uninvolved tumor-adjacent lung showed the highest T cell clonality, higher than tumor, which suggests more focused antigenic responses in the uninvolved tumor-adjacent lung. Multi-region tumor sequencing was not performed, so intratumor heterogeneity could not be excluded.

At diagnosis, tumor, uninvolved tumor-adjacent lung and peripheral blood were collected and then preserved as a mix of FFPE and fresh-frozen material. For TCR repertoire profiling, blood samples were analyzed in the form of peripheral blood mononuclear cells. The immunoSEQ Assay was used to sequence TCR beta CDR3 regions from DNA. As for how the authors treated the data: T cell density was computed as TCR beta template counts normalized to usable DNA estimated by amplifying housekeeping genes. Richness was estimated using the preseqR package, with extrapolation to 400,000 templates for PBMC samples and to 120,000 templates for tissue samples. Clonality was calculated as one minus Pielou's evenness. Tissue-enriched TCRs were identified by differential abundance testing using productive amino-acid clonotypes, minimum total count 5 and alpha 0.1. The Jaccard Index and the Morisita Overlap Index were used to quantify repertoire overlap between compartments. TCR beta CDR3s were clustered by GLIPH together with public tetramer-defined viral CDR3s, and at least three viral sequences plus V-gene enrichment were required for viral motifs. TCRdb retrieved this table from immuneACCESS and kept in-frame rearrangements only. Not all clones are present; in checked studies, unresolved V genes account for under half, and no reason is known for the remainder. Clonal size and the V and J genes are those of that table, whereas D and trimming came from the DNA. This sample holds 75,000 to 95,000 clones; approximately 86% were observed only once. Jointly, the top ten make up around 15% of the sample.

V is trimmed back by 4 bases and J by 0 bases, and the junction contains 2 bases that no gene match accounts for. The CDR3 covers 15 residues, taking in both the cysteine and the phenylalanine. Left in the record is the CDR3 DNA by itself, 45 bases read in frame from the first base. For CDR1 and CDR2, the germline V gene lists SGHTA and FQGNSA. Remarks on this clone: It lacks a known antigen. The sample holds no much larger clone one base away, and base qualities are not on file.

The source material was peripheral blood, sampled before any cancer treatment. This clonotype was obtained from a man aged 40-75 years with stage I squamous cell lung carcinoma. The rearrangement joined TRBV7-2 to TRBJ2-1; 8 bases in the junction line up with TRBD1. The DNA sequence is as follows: TGTGCCAGCAGCTCGGACAGGGCCTCCTACAATGAGCAGTTCTTC. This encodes CASSSDRASYNEQFF.